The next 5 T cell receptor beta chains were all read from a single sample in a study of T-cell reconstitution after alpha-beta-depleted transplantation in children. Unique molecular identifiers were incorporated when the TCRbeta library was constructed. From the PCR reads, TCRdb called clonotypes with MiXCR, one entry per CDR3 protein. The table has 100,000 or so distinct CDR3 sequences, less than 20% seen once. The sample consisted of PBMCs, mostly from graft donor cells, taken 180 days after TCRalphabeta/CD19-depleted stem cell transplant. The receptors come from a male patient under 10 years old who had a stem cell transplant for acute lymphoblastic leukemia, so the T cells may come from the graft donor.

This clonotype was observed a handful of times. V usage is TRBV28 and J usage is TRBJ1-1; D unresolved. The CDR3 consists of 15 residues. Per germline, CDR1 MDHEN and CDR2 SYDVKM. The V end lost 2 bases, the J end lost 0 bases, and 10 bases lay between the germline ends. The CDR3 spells CASSLPGNLNTEAFF. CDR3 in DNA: TGTGCCAGCAGTTTACCCGGTAACCTGAACACTGAAGCTTTCTTT. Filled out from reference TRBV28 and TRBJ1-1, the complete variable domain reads DVKVTQSSRYLVKRTGEKVFLECVQDMDHENMFWYRQDPGLGLRLIYFSYDVKMKEKGDIPEGYSVSREKKERFSLILESASTNQTSMYLCASSLPGNLNTEAFFGQGTRLTVV.

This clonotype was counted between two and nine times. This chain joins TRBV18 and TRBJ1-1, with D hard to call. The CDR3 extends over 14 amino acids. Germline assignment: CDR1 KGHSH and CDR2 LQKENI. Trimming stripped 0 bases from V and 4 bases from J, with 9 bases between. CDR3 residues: CASSPPRVITEAFF. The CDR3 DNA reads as TGTGCCAGCTCACCACCGAGGGTGATCACTGAAGCTTTCTTT.

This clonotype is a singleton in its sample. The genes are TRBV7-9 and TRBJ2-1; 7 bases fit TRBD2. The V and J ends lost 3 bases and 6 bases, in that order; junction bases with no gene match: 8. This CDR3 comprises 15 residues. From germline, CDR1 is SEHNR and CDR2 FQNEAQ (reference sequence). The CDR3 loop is CASSFGEGGRNEQFF. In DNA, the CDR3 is TGTGCCAGCAGCTTCGGGGAGGGAGGACGCAATGAGCAGTTCTTC.

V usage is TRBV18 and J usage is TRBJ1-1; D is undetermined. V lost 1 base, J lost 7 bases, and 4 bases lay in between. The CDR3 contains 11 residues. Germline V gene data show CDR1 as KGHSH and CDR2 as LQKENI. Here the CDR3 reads CASSPQGEAFF. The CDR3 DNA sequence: TGTGCCAGCTCACCACAGGGTGAAGCTTTCTTT.

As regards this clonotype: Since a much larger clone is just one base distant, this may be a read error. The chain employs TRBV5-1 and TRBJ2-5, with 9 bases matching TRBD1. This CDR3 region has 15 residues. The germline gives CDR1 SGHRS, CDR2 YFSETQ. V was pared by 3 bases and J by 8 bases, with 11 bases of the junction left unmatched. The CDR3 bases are TGCGCCAGCAGCTGGGGGGACAGGGATGTAGACACCCAGTACTTC. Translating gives CASSWGDRDVDTQYF.